This T cell receptor (beta chain) stems from a study of response to subunit inactivated influenza vaccine. Findings and caveats of the study: Authors suggested seasonal influenza vaccinations each recruit few new T cells.

MiXCR, run by TCRdb on the RT-PCR reads, gives a single entry per CDR3 protein. The repertoire holds more than 450,000 distinct CDR3 sequences, approximately 11% seen once, with 9.5% to 11% in the top ten. This clonotype has ten or more counts. The antigen remains undetermined. The CDR3 runs to 15 residues. CDR1 is SGHNT and CDR2 is YENEEA in the germline V gene. The V and J ends lost 5 bases and 0 bases respectively, with 10 bases between them. These data were also reused for a study on T cells expressing NK-cell markers. From that second work: Template switching by 5'RACE with UMIs generated the TCR beta cDNA. Within several experiments, an anti-gamma-delta TCR antibody kept the sorting limited to alpha-beta TCR T cells.

The clonotype originates from a man aged 50-60 years who received an inactivated influenza vaccine. The genes are TRBV11-3 and TRBJ2-2, with a weak D call TRBD2 (6 bases). The specimen was PBMCs from blood, collected on the day of vaccination. The CDR3, as DNA: TGTGCCAGCAGCCCAAGCGGGTCGAACACCGGGGAGCTGTTTTTT. It specifies CASSPSGSNTGELFF.